This T cell receptor (beta chain) was observed in a study of Ad26.COV2.S vaccination and SARS-CoV-2 variants. Study overall: It was the COV1001 Ad26.COV2.S trial arm that included the donor.

Details on this clone: The antigen is not known.

Treatment in this sample: 15 to 20 received Ad26.COV2.S at low or high dose, single or two shots; about 5 received placebo; per-sample allocation not given. The samples were gathered on day 63 after the first injection of vaccine or placebo. Wuhan-strain SARS-CoV-2 spike was expressed by the Ad26 vector that made up the vaccine. TCRdb keeps only in-frame clones here, not all; method: immunoSEQ multiplex PCR. This table holds about half a million clones, about 88% found once. Overall study findings and caveats: It was reported that spike-specific CD8+ and CD4+ T cell responses were substantially broad after vaccination.

CDR3 size: 14 residues. The V gene end was trimmed by 5 bases and the J gene end by 5 bases; junction bases not matched to a gene: 7. Germline CDR1 MDHEN, CDR2 SYDVKM. The clonotype originates from a person aged 18-65 years who received the Ad26.COV2.S COVID-19 vaccine or a placebo. J is TRBJ1-1 and V is TRBV28; 8 bases fit TRBD1. Sequencing was performed on peripheral blood, taken in a trial of Ad26.COV2.S vaccine versus placebo. Here the CDR3 reads CASSPGQGWTEAFF. The CDR3 DNA reads as TGTGCCAGCAGTCCAGGACAGGGCTGGACTGAAGCTTTCTTT.